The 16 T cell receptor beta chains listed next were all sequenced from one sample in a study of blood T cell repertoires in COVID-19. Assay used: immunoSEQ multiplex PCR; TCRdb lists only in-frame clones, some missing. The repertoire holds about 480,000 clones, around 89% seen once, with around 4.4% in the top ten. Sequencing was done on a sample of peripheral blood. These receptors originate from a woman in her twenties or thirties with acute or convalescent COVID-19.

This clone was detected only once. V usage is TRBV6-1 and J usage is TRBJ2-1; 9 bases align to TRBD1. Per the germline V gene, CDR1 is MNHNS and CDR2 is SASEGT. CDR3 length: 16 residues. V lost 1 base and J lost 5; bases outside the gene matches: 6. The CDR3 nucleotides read TGTGCCAGCAGTGAAGTTTTTGGGACAGGGCACAATGAGCAGTTCTTC. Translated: CASSEVFGTGHNEQFF.

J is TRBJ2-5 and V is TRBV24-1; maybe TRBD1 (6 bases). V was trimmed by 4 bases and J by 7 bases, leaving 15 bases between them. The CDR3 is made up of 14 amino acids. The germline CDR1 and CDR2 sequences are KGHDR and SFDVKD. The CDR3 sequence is CATSDTGRMATQYF. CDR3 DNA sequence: TGTGCCACCAGTGACACAGGGCGGATGGCGACCCAGTACTTC.

The CDR3 protein is CAWNVPGMNTEAFF. Written as DNA, the CDR3 is TGTGCCTGGAACGTGCCGGGGATGAACACTGAAGCTTTCTTT. This chain uses TRBV30 with TRBJ1-1, with unresolved D. Germline V gives CDR1 GTSNPN, CDR2 SVGIG (reference sequence). V was cut by 4 bases and J by 0 bases, with 12 bases left in between. The CDR3 extends over 14 amino acids.

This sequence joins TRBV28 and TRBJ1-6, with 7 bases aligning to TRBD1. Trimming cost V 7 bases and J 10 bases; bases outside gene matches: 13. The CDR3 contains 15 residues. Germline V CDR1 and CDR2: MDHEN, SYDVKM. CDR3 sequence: CASTLPDRAASPLHF. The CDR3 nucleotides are TGTGCCAGCACCCTCCCAGACAGGGCGGCATCACCCCTCCACTTT.

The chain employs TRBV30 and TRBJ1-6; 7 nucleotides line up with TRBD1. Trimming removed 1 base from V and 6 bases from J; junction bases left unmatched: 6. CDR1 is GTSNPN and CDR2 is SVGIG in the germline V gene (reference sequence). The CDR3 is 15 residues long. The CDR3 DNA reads TGTGCCTGGAGTGCCCCGACAGGGTTTAATTCACCCCTCCACTTT. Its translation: CAWSAPTGFNSPLHF. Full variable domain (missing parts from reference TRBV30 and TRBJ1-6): SQTIHQWPATLVQPVGSPLSLECTVEGTSNPNLYWYRQAAGRGLQLLFYSVGIGQISSEVPQNLSASRPQDRQFILSSKKLLLSDSGFYLCAWSAPTGFNSPLHFGNGTRLTVT.

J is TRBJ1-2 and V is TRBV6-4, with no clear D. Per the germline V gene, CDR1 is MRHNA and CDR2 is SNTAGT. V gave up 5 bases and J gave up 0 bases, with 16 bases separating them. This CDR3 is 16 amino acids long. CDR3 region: CASSNRYRHPNYGYTF. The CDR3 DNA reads TGTGCCAGCAGTAACCGGTACAGACATCCTAACTATGGCTACACCTTC.

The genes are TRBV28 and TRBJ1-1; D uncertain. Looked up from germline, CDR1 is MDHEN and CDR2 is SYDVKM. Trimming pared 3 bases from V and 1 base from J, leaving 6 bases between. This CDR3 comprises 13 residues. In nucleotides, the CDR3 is TGTGCCAGCAGTTTCAACAGGAACACTGAAGCTTTCTTT. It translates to CASSFNRNTEAFF.

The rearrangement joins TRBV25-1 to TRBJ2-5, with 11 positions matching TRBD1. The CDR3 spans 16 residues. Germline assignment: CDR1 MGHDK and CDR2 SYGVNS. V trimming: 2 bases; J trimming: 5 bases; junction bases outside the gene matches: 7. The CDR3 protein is CASSEAWGQGEETQYF. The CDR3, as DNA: TGTGCCAGCAGTGAAGCTTGGGGACAGGGGGAGGAGACCCAGTACTTC. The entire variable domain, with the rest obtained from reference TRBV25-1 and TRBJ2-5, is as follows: EADIYQTPRYLVIGTGKKITLECSQTMGHDKMYWYQQDPGMELHLIHYSYGVNSTEKGDLSSESTVSRIRTEHFPLTLESARPSHTSQYLCASSEAWGQGEETQYFGPGTRLLVL.

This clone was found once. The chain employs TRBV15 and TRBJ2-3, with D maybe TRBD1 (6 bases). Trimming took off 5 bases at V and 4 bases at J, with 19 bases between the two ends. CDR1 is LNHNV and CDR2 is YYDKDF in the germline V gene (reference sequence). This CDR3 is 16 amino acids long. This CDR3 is CATSRKSRGPSDTQYF. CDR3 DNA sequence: TGTGCCACCAGCCGAAAGTCCAGGGGACCATCAGATACGCAGTATTTT.

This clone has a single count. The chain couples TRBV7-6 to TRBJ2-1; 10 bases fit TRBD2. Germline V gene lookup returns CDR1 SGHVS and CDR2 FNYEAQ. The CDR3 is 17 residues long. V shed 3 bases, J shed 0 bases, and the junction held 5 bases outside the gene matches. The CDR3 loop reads CASSFSGGGSSYNEQFF. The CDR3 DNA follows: TGTGCCAGCAGCTTCAGCGGGGGGGGAAGCTCCTACAATGAGCAGTTCTTC. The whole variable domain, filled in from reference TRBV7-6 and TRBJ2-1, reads GAGVSQSPRYKVTKRGQDVALRCDPISGHVSLYWYRQALGQGPEFLTYFNYEAQQDKSGLPNDRFSAERPEGSISTLTIQRTEQRDSAMYRCASSFSGGGSSYNEQFFGPGTRLTVL.

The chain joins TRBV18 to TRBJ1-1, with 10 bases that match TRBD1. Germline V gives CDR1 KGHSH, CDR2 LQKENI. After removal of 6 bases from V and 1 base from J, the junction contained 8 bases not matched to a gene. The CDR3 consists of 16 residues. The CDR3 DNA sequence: TGTGCCAGCTCCCTCGGACAGGGGGGAACGAACACTGAAGCTTTCTTT. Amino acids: CASSLGQGGTNTEAFF.

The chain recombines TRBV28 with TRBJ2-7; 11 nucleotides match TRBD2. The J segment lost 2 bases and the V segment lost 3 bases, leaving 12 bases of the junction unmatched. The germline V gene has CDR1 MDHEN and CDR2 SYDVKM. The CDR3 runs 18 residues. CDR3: CASSLAALAGGPTYEQYF. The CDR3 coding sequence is TGTGCCAGCAGTTTGGCCGCCCTAGCGGGGGGCCCGACCTACGAGCAGTACTTC.

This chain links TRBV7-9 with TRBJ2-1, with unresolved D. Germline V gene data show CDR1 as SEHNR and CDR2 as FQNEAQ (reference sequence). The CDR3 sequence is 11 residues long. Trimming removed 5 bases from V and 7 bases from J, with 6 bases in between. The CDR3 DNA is TGTGCCAGCAGCCCTAGGAATGAGCAGTTCTTC. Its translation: CASSPRNEQFF.

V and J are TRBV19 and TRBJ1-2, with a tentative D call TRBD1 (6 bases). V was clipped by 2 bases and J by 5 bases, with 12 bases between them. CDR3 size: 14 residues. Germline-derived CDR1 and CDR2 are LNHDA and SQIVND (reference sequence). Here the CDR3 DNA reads TGTGCCAGTAGTATACAGGGACAACCTTATGGCTACACCTTC. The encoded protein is CASSIQGQPYGYTF.

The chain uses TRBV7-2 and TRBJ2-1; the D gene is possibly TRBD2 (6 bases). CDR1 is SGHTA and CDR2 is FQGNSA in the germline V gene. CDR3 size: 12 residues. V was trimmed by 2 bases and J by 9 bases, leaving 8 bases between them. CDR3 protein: CASSLTSREQFF. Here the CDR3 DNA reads TGTGCCAGCAGCTTAACTAGCCGTGAGCAGTTCTTC.

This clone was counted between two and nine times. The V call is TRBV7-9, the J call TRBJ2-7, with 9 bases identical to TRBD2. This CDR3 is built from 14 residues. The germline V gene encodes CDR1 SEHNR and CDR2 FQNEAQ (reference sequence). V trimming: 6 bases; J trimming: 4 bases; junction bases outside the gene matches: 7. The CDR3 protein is CASRAPGLAYEQYF. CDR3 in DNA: TGTGCCAGCAGGGCACCGGGACTAGCATACGAGCAGTACTTC.